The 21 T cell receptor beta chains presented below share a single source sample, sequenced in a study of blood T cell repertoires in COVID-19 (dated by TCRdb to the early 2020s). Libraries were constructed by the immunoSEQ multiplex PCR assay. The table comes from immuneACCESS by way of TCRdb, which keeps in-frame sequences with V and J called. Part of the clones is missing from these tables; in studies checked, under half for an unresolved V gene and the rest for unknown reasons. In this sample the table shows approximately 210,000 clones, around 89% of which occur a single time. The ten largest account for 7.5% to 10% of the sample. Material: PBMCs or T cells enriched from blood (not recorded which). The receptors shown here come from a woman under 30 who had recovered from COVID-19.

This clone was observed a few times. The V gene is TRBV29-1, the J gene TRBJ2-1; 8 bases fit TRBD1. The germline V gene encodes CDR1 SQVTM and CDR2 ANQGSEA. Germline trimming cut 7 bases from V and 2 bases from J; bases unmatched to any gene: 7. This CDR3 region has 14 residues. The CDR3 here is CSGLRQGPYNEQFF. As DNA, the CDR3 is TGCAGCGGCCTCAGACAGGGGCCCTACAATGAGCAGTTCTTC.

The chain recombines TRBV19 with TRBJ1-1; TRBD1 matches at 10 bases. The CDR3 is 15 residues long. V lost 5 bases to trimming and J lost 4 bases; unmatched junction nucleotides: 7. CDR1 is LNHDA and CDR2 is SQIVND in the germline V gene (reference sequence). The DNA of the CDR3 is TGTGCCAGTAGTCTACGGGACAGGGGACCCACTGAAGCTTTCTTT. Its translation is CASSLRDRGPTEAFF.

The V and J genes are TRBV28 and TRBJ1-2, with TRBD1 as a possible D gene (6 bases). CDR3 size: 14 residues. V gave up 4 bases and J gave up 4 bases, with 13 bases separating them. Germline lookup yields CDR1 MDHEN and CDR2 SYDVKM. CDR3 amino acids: CASSSPGVRYGYTF. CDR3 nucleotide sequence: TGTGCCAGCAGTTCCCCAGGGGTACGCTATGGCTACACCTTC.

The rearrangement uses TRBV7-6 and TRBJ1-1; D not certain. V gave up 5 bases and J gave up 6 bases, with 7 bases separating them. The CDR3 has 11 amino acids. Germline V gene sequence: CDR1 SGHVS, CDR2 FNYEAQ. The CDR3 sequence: CASSVRAEAFF. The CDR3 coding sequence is TGTGCCAGCAGCGTGAGGGCTGAAGCTTTCTTT.

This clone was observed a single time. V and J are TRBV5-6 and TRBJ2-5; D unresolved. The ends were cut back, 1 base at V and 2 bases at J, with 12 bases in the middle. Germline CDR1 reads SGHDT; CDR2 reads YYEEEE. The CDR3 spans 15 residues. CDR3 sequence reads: CASSLRYVRQETQYF. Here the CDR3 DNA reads TGTGCCAGCAGCTTGAGATATGTCAGGCAAGAGACCCAGTACTTC.

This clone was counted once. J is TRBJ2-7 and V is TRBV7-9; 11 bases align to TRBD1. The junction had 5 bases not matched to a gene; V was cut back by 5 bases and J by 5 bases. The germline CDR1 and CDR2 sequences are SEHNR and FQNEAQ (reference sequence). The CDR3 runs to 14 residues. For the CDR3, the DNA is TGTGCCAGCAGCCAAGGACAGGGGGCCCACGAGCAGTACTTC. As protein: CASSQGQGAHEQYF.

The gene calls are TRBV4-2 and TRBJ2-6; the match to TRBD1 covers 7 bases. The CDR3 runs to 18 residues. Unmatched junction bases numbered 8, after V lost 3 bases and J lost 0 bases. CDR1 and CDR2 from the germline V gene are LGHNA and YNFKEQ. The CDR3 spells CASSQETGLSSGANVLTF. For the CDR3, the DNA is TGTGCCAGCAGCCAGGAGACAGGGCTTTCCTCTGGGGCCAACGTCCTGACTTTC.

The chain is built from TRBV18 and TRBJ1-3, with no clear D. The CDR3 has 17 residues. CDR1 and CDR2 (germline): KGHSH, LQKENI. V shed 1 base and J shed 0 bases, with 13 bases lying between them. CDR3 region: CASSPLDKQSSGNTIYF. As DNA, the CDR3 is TGTGCCAGCTCACCACTTGACAAACAATCCTCTGGAAACACCATATATTTT.

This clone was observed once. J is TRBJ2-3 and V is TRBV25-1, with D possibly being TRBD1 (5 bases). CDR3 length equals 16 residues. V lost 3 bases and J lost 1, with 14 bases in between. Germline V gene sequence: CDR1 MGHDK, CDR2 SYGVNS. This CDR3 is CASSESSSTGTDTQYF. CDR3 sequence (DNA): TGTGCCAGCAGTGAGTCTTCCTCGACAGGCACAGATACGCAGTATTTT. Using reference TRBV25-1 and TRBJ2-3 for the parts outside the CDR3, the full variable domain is EADIYQTPRYLVIGTGKKITLECSQTMGHDKMYWYQQDPGMELHLIHYSYGVNSTEKGDLSSESTVSRIRTEHFPLTLESARPSHTSQYLCASSESSSTGTDTQYFGPGTRLTVL.

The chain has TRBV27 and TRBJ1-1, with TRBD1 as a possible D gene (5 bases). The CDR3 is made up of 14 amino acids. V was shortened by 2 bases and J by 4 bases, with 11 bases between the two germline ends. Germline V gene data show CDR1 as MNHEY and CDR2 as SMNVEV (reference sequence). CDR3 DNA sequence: TGTGCCAGCAGTTTAAGTGGTCAGGGCACTGAAGCTTTCTTT. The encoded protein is CASSLSGQGTEAFF.

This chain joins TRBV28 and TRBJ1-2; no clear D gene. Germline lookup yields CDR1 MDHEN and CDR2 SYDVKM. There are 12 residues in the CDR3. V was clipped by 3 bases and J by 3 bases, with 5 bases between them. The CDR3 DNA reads TGTGCCAGCAGTTTCCGGGACTATGGCTACACCTTC. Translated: CASSFRDYGYTF.

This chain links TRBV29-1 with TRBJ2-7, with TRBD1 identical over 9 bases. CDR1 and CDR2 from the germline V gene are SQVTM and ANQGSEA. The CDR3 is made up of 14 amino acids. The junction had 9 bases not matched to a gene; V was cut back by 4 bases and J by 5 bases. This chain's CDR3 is CSVVKDRGGHEQYF. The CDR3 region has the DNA TGCAGCGTTGTGAAGGACAGGGGTGGCCACGAGCAGTACTTC.

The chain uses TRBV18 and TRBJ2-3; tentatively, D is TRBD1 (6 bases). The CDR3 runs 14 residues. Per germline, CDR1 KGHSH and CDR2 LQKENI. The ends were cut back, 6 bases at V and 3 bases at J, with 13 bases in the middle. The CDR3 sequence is CASSPGQATDTQYF. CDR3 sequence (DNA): TGTGCCAGCTCCCCGGGACAAGCAACAGATACGCAGTATTTT. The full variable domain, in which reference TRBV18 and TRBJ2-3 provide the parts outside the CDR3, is NAGVMQNPRHLVRRRGQEARLRCSPMKGHSHVYWYRQLPEEGLKFMVYLQKENIIDESGMPKERFSAEFPKEGPSILRIQQVVRGDSAAYFCASSPGQATDTQYFGPGTRLTVL.

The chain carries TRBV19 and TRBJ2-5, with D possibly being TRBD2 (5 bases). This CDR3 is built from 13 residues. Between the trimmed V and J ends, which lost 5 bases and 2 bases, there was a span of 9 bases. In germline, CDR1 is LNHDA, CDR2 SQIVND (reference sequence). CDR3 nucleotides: TGTGCCAGTAGTGGACTTGATCAAGAGACCCAGTACTTC. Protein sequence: CASSGLDQETQYF.

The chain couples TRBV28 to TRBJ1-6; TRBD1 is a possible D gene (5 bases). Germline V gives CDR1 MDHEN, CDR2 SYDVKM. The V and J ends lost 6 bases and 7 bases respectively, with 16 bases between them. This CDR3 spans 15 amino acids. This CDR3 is CASSVTRAANSPLHF. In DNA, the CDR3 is TGTGCCAGCAGCGTCACCAGGGCTGCGAATTCACCCCTCCACTTT.

CDR3 sequence (DNA): TGCGCCAGCACTCTCTTAGGGGCCGCGACTAGCACAGATACGCAGTATTTT. Its protein is CASTLLGAATSTDTQYF. This chain uses TRBV5-1 with TRBJ2-3; the D gene is possibly TRBD1 (5 bases). The germline V gene encodes CDR1 SGHRS and CDR2 YFSETQ. The V end was cut by 6 bases, the J end by 0 bases, with 20 bases between. The CDR3 consists of 17 residues.

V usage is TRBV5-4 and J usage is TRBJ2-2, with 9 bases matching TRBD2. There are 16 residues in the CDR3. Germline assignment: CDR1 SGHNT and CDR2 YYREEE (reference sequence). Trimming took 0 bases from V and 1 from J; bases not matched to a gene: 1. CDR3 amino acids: CASSLVLAGNTGELFF. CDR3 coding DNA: TGTGCCAGCAGCTTGGTACTAGCGGGGAACACCGGGGAGCTGTTTTTT.

The CDR3 sequence is CASTLQTSLPGRFYEQYF. DNA for the CDR3: TGTGCCAGCACCCTACAAACCAGTCTTCCAGGGAGGTTCTACGAGCAGTACTTC. The chain joins TRBV7-8 to TRBJ2-7; tentatively, D is TRBD2 (6 bases). The CDR3 is 18 residues long. The germline CDR1 and CDR2 sequences are SGHVS and FQNEAQ. V gave up 7 bases and J gave up 3 bases, with 28 bases separating them. The variable domain in full, with the rest retrieved from reference TRBV7-8 and TRBJ2-7, is GAGVSQSPRYKVAKRGQDVALRCDPISGHVSLFWYQQALGQGPEFLTYFQNEAQLDKSGLPSDRFFAERPEGSVSTLKIQRTQQEDSAVYLCASTLQTSLPGRFYEQYFGPGTRLTVT.

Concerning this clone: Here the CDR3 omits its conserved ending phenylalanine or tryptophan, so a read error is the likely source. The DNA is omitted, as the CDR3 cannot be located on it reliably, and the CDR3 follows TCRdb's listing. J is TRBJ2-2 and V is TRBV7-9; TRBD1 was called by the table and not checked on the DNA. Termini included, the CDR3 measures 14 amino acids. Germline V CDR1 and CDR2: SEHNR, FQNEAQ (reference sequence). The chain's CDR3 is CASLKGVKWVGPTI.

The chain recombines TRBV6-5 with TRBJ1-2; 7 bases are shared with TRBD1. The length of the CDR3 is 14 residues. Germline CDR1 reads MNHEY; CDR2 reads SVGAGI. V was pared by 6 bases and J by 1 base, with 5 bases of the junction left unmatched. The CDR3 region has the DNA TGTGCCAGCAGGAGACAGGGTGGTAACTATGGCTACACCTTC. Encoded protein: CASRRQGGNYGYTF.

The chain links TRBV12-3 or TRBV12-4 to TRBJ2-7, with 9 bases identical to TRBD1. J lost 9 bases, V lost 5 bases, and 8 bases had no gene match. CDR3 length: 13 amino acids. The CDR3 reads CASSRTGARGQYF. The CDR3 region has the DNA TGTGCCAGCAGTCGGACAGGGGCAAGGGGGCAGTACTTC.